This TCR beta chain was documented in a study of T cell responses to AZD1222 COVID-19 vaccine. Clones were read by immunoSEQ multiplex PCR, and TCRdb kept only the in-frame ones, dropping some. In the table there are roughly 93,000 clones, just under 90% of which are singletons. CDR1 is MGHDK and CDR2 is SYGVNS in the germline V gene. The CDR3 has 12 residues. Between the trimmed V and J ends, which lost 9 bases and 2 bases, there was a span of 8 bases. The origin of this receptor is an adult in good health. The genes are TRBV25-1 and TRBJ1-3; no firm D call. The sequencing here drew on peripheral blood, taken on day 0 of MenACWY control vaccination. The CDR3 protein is CASHTPGNTIYF. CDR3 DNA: TGTGCCAGTCACACCCCTGGAAACACCATATATTTT.